This is a list of T cell receptor beta chains from one sample in a study of blood T cell repertoires in COVID-19. The method was immunoSEQ multiplex PCR; TCRdb's version includes in-frame clones alone and lacks a portion of them. This table holds over 200,000 clones, around 88% found once. The sequenced sample was peripheral blood. These receptors were collected from a woman in her fifties or sixties with acute or convalescent COVID-19. Both conserved end residues are part of each CDR3. The order of the fields is clone size, V gene, D gene, J gene, CDR3 DNA, CDR3 protein. D genes are given only for firm matches. Expanded clones are given a class, and other clones once, few, many or no size at all.

>NA|TRBV6-5|TRBD2|TRBJ2-3
TGTGCCAGCAGACTAGCGGGATCAGATACGCAGTATTTT
CASRLAGSDTQYF
>few|TRBV6-5|NA|TRBJ2-7
TGTGCCAGCAGGCAAGGGACACCTTACGAGCAGTACTTC
CASRQGTPYEQYF
>NA|TRBV4-1|TRBD2|TRBJ2-1
TGCGCCAGCAGCCAAGATCGGGAGGGGCCCCCCATAGGTGAGCAGTTCTTC
CASSQDREGPPIGEQFF
>NA|TRBV25-1|NA|TRBJ1-2
TGTGCCAGCAGTGAACCAGTCTATGGCTACACCTTC
CASSEPVYGYTF
>NA|TRBV27|NA|TRBJ2-1
TGTGCCAGCAGTTTAAACCGGGACTCTTACAATGAGCAGTTCTTC
CASSLNRDSYNEQFF
>NA|TRBV5-1|NA|TRBJ2-5
TGCGCCAGCAGCTTGGCACTGTCGGGAGAGACCCAGTACTTC
CASSLALSGETQYF
>NA|TRBV29-1|NA|TRBJ2-3
TGCAGCGTTGAAGCTACAGGGCCAGATACGCAGTATTTT
CSVEATGPDTQYF
>NA|TRBV6-5|NA|TRBJ1-6
TGTGCCAGCAGTCCGGGAAACCCTCGGGGTTCACCCCTCCACTTT
CASSPGNPRGSPLHF
>NA|TRBV24-1|TRBD2|TRBJ2-4
TGTGCCACCAGTGATTTAGGGTTACTAGCGGGAGCCAAAAACATTCAGTACTTC
CATSDLGLLAGAKNIQYF
>NA|TRBV5-4|TRBD1|TRBJ2-7
TGTGCCAGCAGCGGGGACCGGGACAGTGGATCCTACGAGCAGTACTTC
CASSGDRDSGSYEQYF
>NA|TRBV7-9|TRBD1|TRBJ1-5
TGTGCCAGCAGATGCGGGGGACAGGATGGGCAGCCCCAGCATTTT
CASRCGGQDGQPQHF
>NA|TRBV7-2|TRBD2|TRBJ2-2
TGTGCCAGCAGCCCCCAAGCGGGAATGGTTACCGGGGAGCTGTTTTTT
CASSPQAGMVTGELFF
>NA|TRBV11-2|NA|TRBJ1-2
TGTGCCAGCAGCCCTGGGGGGGGTGGTGGCTACACCTTC
CASSPGGGGGYTF
>NA|TRBV10-3|TRBD1|TRBJ1-2
TGTGCCACAGGACAGGGCTATGGCTACACCTTC
CATGQGYGYTF
>NA|TRBV19|NA|TRBJ1-2
TGTACCAGTAGTATAGTTTTGGCCTCCGCTAACTATGGCTACACCTTC
CTSSIVLASANYGYTF
>NA|TRBV27|TRBD2|TRBJ2-1
TGTGCCAGCAGTTCCTTAGCGGGAGCAACCTACAATGAGCAGTTCTTC
CASSSLAGATYNEQFF
>NA|TRBV7-2|TRBD1|TRBJ1-5
TGTGCCAGCAGCCAGGGGGTAAGGAATCAGCCCCAGCATTTT
CASSQGVRNQPQHF
>NA|TRBV9|TRBD2|TRBJ2-2
TGTGCCAGCAGCGTAGAGGGACTAGCGGGAGGTATCGGGGAGCTGTTTTTT
CASSVEGLAGGIGELFF
>NA|TRBV3-1/TRBV3-2|TRBD1|TRBJ2-3
TGTGCCAGCAGCCCCCTGGGGACAGTCACAGATACGCAGTATTTT
CASSPLGTVTDTQYF
>NA|TRBV28|NA|TRBJ1-6
TGTGCCAGCACCCCGTCGGAGGGAAGGTCCTATAATTCACCCCTCCACTTT
CASTPSEGRSYNSPLHF
>NA|TRBV25-1|NA|TRBJ1-1
TGTGCCAGCACCGGGAGGGGGGGGGACACTGAAGCTTTCTTT
CASTGRGGDTEAFF
>NA|TRBV7-9|TRBD1|TRBJ2-7
TGTGCCAGCAGCCACCGGACAGGGTACTACGAGCAGTACTTC
CASSHRTGYYEQYF
>NA|TRBV7-6|TRBD1|TRBJ2-7
TGTGCCAGCAGCCTCGGCTCGGGACAGGGGGCGGGTGAGCAGTACTTC
CASSLGSGQGAGEQYF
>NA|TRBV3-1/TRBV3-2|NA|TRBJ1-1
TGTGCGCGGGGGAACACTGAAGCTTTCTTT
CARGNTEAFF
>NA|TRBV5-1|TRBD2|TRBJ2-7
TGCGCCAGCAGCCTATATAGCGGGAGGGCCGTCGACGAGCAGTACTTC
CASSLYSGRAVDEQYF
>NA|TRBV15|NA|TRBJ1-3
TGTGCCACCAGCACTATCAACTCTGGAAACACCATATATTTT
CATSTINSGNTIYF
>NA|TRBV19|TRBD1|TRBJ2-3
TGTGCCAGTAGTATAGGACCAGGGGGCGAGAATACGCAGTATTTT
CASSIGPGGENTQYF
>once|TRBV27|NA|TRBJ2-7
TGTGCCAGCAGTCGCGGGAACTCCTACGAGCAGTACTTC
CASSRGNSYEQYF
>NA|TRBV18|TRBD1|TRBJ2-5
TGTGCCAGCTCACCACTTTTGACAGGGCGCCAAGAGACCCAGTACTTC
CASSPLLTGRQETQYF
>NA|TRBV11-2|TRBD2|TRBJ2-3
TGTGCCAGCAGCCTGGCAGCGGGAGGCACAGATACGCAGTATTTT
CASSLAAGGTDTQYF
>NA|TRBV6-6|NA|TRBJ2-2
TGTGCCAGCAGTTTGTCAGGGAACTATCGGGAGCTGTTTTTT
CASSLSGNYRELFF
>NA|TRBV24-1|NA|TRBJ1-2
TGTGCCACCAGTGGAGGGGGGGGACGATCCTATGGCTACACCTTC
CATSGGGGRSYGYTF
>NA|TRBV6-6|NA|TRBJ2-1
TGTGCCAGCAGCTCTATTATGGTTTCTGAGCAGTTCTTC
CASSSIMVSEQFF
>NA|TRBV11-3|NA|TRBJ1-2
TGTGCCAGCAGCCGTTCGGGGGGCTATGGCTACACCTTC
CASSRSGGYGYTF
>NA|TRBV19|NA|TRBJ1-4
TGTGCCAGTAGTTACCGGCAGGGCACTAATGAAAAACTGTTTTTT
CASSYRQGTNEKLFF
>NA|TRBV28|TRBD2|TRBJ2-5
TGTGCCAGCGGGGTAGCGGGAGGGCGACAAGAGACCCAGTACTTC
CASGVAGGRQETQYF